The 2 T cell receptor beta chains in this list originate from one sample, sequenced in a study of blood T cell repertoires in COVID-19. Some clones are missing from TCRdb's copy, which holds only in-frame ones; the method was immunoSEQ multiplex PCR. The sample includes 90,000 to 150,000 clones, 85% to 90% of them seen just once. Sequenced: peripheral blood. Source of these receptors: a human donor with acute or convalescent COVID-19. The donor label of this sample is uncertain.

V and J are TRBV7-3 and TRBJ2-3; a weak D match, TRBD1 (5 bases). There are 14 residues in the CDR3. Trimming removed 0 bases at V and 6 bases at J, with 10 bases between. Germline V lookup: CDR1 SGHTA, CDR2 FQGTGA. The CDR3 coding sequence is TGTGCCAGCAGCTTAACCCCCCACAGGGATACGCAGTATTTT. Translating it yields CASSLTPHRDTQYF.

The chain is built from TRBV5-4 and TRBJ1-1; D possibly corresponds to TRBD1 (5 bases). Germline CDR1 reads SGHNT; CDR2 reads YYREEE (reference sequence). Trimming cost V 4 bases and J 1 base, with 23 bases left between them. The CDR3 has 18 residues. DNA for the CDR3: TGTGCCAGCAGCATTAAATGGGGTCAGGCAGGGCAGAACACTGAAGCTTTCTTT. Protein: CASSIKWGQAGQNTEAFF.